One sample yielded the 32 T cell receptor beta chains listed below, sequenced in a study of OX40 agonist ivuxolimab in advanced cancers. Sequencing used immunoSEQ multiplex PCR; TCRdb keeps in-frame clones, though not all of them. The table shows around 100,000 clones, with 75% to 90% occurring only once. The sequenced sample was CD4+ or CD8+ T cells sorted from blood, obtained in a trial of the OX40 agonist ivuxolimab. These receptors were taken from an adult with an advanced solid tumor such as melanoma, head and neck, liver or kidney cancer.

This clone was observed a single time. V is TRBV5-1 and J is TRBJ2-3; D perhaps matches TRBD1 (6 bases). The germline V gene encodes CDR1 SGHRS and CDR2 YFSETQ. CDR3 length equals 16 residues. Trimming left V 0 bases short and J 0 bases short, with 11 bases between. The CDR3 coding sequence is TGCGCCAGCAGCTTGGGGACAGCTACTAGCACAGATACGCAGTATTTT. It specifies CASSLGTATSTDTQYF.

The V and J genes are TRBV13 and TRBJ2-5; TRBD1 might be the D (6 bases). Germline V gene sequence: CDR1 PRHDT, CDR2 FYEKMQ (reference sequence). CDR3 length equals 15 residues. Trimming took 2 bases from V and 2 from J, leaving 12 bases between them. The CDR3 region is CASSLRAGAQETQYF. For the CDR3, the DNA is TGTGCCAGCAGCTTAAGGGCAGGGGCTCAAGAGACCCAGTACTTC. Using reference TRBV13 and TRBJ2-5 for the parts outside the CDR3, the full variable domain is AAGVIQSPRHLIKEKRETATLKCYPIPRHDTVYWYQQGPGQDPQFLISFYEKMQSDKGSIPDRFSAQQFSDYHSELNMSSLELGDSALYFCASSLRAGAQETQYFGPGTRLLVL.

The rearrangement joins TRBV29-1 to TRBJ2-2; D perhaps matches TRBD2 (7 bases). Germline V gives CDR1 SQVTM, CDR2 ANQGSEA. V dropped 4 bases and J dropped 7 bases, with 19 bases sitting between them. The CDR3 runs to 15 residues. CDR3 sequence: CSVAAKGGVDGELFF. Here the CDR3 DNA reads TGCAGCGTTGCGGCAAAGGGGGGGGTCGACGGGGAGCTGTTTTTT.

The CDR3 loop reads CASSFGTSGVAADTQYF. The CDR3 bases are TGTGCCAGCAGCTTTGGGACTAGCGGGGTGGCAGCAGATACGCAGTATTTT. The rearrangement uses TRBV5-5 and TRBJ2-3; 13 bases are a match to TRBD2. CDR3 length equals 17 residues. V dropped 2 bases and J dropped 4; count of bases not matched to a gene: 7. CDR1 is SGHKS and CDR2 is YYEKEE in the germline V gene (reference sequence).

The CDR3 is CASSYWENEKLFF. DNA of the CDR3: TGTGCCAGCAGTTACTGGGAGAATGAAAAACTGTTTTTT. The J gene is TRBJ1-4, the V gene TRBV6-5, with D hard to call. The germline V gene encodes CDR1 MNHEY and CDR2 SVGAGI. V was pared by 1 base and J by 5 bases, with 5 bases between. There are 13 residues in the CDR3.

The chain carries TRBV4-1 and TRBJ2-3; TRBD2 agrees at 10 bases. From germline, CDR1 is MGHRA and CDR2 YSYEKL. This CDR3 is 17 amino acids long. The J segment lost 0 bases and the V segment lost 1 base, leaving 4 bases of the junction unmatched. The CDR3 here is CASSQALAGGSTDTQYF. CDR3 bases: TGCGCCAGCAGCCAAGCCTTAGCGGGAGGCAGCACAGATACGCAGTATTTT.

The J gene is TRBJ2-2, the V gene TRBV7-2; either TRBD1 or TRBD2 may fit D (6 bases each). Germline V gives CDR1 SGHTA, CDR2 FQGNSA. Between the trimmed V and J ends, which lost 5 bases and 5 bases, there was a span of 9 bases. This CDR3 spans 13 amino acids. Here the CDR3 DNA reads TGTGCCAGCAGCCGGGGGCAAACCGGGGAGCTGTTTTTT. This encodes CASSRGQTGELFF.

This chain joins TRBV6-1 and TRBJ1-1; 8 positions agree with TRBD1. The CDR3 runs 17 residues. Looked up from germline, CDR1 is MNHNS and CDR2 is SASEGT. V shed 1 base, J shed 0 bases, and the junction held 7 bases outside the gene matches. Here the CDR3 reads CASSEEGTGIMNTEAFF. The CDR3 DNA reads TGTGCCAGCAGTGAAGAAGGGACAGGCATTATGAACACTGAAGCTTTCTTT.

This chain links TRBV18 with TRBJ2-7; D gene ambiguous. V was pared by 3 bases and J by 0 bases, with 15 bases between. The CDR3 is 16 residues long. Germline V gene data show CDR1 as KGHSH and CDR2 as LQKENI. Here the CDR3 reads CASSPDLVRSSYEQYF. DNA of the CDR3: TGTGCCAGCTCACCGGATTTAGTTAGGAGCTCCTACGAGCAGTACTTC. Full variable domain (remainder filled in from reference TRBV18 and TRBJ2-7): NAGVMQNPRHLVRRRGQEARLRCSPMKGHSHVYWYRQLPEEGLKFMVYLQKENIIDESGMPKERFSAEFPKEGPSILRIQQVVRGDSAAYFCASSPDLVRSSYEQYFGPGTRLTVT.

V gene TRBV5-6 combines with J gene TRBJ1-3; D not certain. The CDR3 contains 14 residues. Germline CDR1 reads SGHDT; CDR2 reads YYEEEE. V dropped 2 bases and J dropped 1 base, with 7 bases sitting between them. The CDR3 DNA is TGTGCCAGCAGCTTAGGGATTTCTGGAAACACCATATATTTT. Its protein is CASSLGISGNTIYF.

The chain carries TRBV7-8 and TRBJ1-6; D is unresolved. This CDR3 spans 16 amino acids. Looked up from germline, CDR1 is SGHVS and CDR2 is FQNEAQ. Trimming cost V 7 bases and J 2 bases, with 15 bases left between them. This CDR3 reads CASTRTAFTYNSPLHF. The CDR3, as DNA: TGTGCCAGCACCAGGACGGCCTTTACCTATAATTCACCCCTCCACTTT.

The rearrangement links TRBV9 to TRBJ2-5; a weak D match, TRBD2 (6 bases). CDR1 is SGDLS and CDR2 is YYNGEE in the germline V gene. CDR3 length: 16 amino acids. Deletions cut 5 bases from V and 4 bases from J, with 21 bases between. The CDR3 DNA reads as TGTGCCAGCAGTCCTACTGGGGGGTTGGGGGGAGAGACCCAGTACTTC. It is translated as CASSPTGGLGGETQYF. The full variable domain, with the rest looked up from reference TRBV9 and TRBJ2-5, is DSGVTQTPKHLITATGQRVTLRCSPRSGDLSVYWYQQSLDQGLQFLIQYYNGEERAKGNILERFSAQQFPDLHSELNLSSLELGDSALYFCASSPTGGLGGETQYFGPGTRLLVL.

In this sample, this clone turned up a few times. The germline gene is not matched at one end of the junction; a read error may be the cause. This chain uses TRBV7-2 with TRBJ2-7; D ambiguous. The CDR3 loop spans 12 amino acids. Germline CDR1 reads SGHTA; CDR2 reads FQGNSA. CDR3 sequence: CASSIASYEQYF. The CDR3 nucleotides are TGTGCCAGCAGCATAGCCTCCTACGAGCAGTACTTC.

The chain is built from TRBV25-1 and TRBJ2-7; D is unresolved. V was clipped by 3 bases and J by 2 bases, with 8 bases between them. CDR3 length: 13 amino acids. CDR1 and CDR2 from the germline V gene are MGHDK and SYGVNS. DNA of the CDR3: TGTGCCAGCAGTGACAGGATTACCTACGAGCAGTACTTC. As protein: CASSDRITYEQYF.

The DNA of the CDR3 is TGTGCCAGCTCACCAAACAGTAAGGACACTGAAGCTTTCTTT. Its translation is CASSPNSKDTEAFF. The J gene is TRBJ1-1, the V gene TRBV18; D is unresolved. V was cut by 2 bases and J by 3 bases, with 10 bases left in between. The CDR3 sequence is 14 residues long. Germline V gene data show CDR1 as KGHSH and CDR2 as LQKENI.

The chain employs TRBV19 and TRBJ2-1; no definite D call. The CDR3 consists of 14 residues. Trimming cost V 2 bases and J 6 bases, with 11 bases left between them. Germline V gives CDR1 LNHDA, CDR2 SQIVND (reference sequence). The CDR3 loop is CASSINRESNEQFF. CDR3 nucleotide sequence: TGTGCCAGTAGTATAAACCGAGAGAGCAATGAGCAGTTCTTC.

In regard to this clone: Other DNA sequences of this sample code for an identical CDR3. V gene TRBV19 combines with J gene TRBJ1-4; a possible D gene is TRBD1 (5 bases). V shed 2 bases and J shed 6 bases, with 10 bases lying between them. Germline loops: CDR1 LNHDA, CDR2 SQIVND (reference sequence). The length of the CDR3 is 14 residues. The CDR3 bases are TGTGCCAGTAGTATACAGGGAGGCGATGAAAAACTGTTTTTT. Encoded protein: CASSIQGGDEKLFF.

J is TRBJ1-1 and V is TRBV9; the D gene is possibly TRBD1 (6 bases). V lost 0 bases and J 11 bases, leaving 14 bases between the germline ends. This CDR3 region has 13 residues. The germline gives CDR1 SGDLS, CDR2 YYNGEE. CDR3 in amino acids: CASSVGIRDNAFF. CDR3 sequence (DNA): TGTGCCAGCAGCGTAGGAATCAGGGACAATGCTTTCTTT.

This chain uses TRBV19 with TRBJ1-1; D call uncertain. The V gene's germline CDR1 is LNHDA and CDR2 SQIVND (reference sequence). V was clipped by 5 bases and J by 4 bases, with 11 bases between them. The CDR3 contains 13 residues. CDR3 coding DNA: TGTGCCAGTAGTCCCCGAGGCGCCACTGAAGCTTTCTTT. Protein: CASSPRGATEAFF.

The chain joins TRBV27 to TRBJ2-5; TRBD1 agrees at 10 bases. Germline loops: CDR1 MNHEY, CDR2 SMNVEV (reference sequence). J lost 4 bases, V lost 5 bases, and 7 bases had no gene match. The CDR3 extends over 15 amino acids. The CDR3 bases are TGTGCCAGCAGTACCCGACAGGGGGCAGGAGAGACCCAGTACTTC. Protein sequence: CASSTRQGAGETQYF.

Remarks on this clone: One end of the junction does not line up with germline, which may come from a read error. CDR3 in DNA: TGTGCCAGCAGCCTGGACTACCATACACAGTATTTT. Amino acid sequence: CASSLDYHTQYF. The rearrangement joins TRBV7-9 to TRBJ2-3, with D perhaps TRBD2 (6 bases). This CDR3 has 12 amino acids. CDR1 is SEHNR and CDR2 is FQNEAQ in the germline V gene (reference sequence).

This sequence joins TRBV5-1 and TRBJ1-2; TRBD1 agrees at 7 bases. The CDR3 totals 15 residues. After removal of 4 bases from V and 4 bases from J, the junction contained 10 bases not matched to a gene. Germline V gene lookup returns CDR1 SGHRS and CDR2 YFSETQ. CDR3 residues: CASSTWDSGSYGYTF. The DNA of the CDR3 is TGCGCCAGCAGCACCTGGGACAGCGGTTCCTATGGCTACACCTTC.

The CDR3 loop reads CASRKNPPAEAFF. The DNA of the CDR3 is TGTGCCAGCAGAAAGAACCCCCCTGCTGAAGCTTTCTTT. This chain joins TRBV7-2 and TRBJ1-1; D call uncertain. The CDR3 loop spans 13 amino acids. The ends were cut back, 6 bases at V and 6 bases at J, with 14 bases in the middle. CDR1 and CDR2 (germline): SGHTA, FQGNSA.

The chain links TRBV19 to TRBJ2-6; unclear D gene. From germline, CDR1 is LNHDA and CDR2 SQIVND (reference sequence). V gave up 7 bases and J gave up 0 bases, with 13 bases separating them. The CDR3 is made up of 16 amino acids. The CDR3 here is CASNELLSSGANVLTF. CDR3 sequence (DNA): TGTGCCAGTAATGAGCTGCTGAGCTCTGGGGCCAACGTCCTGACTTTC.

The J gene is TRBJ2-7, the V gene TRBV11-3; weak D call: TRBD2 (5 bases). The CDR3 loop spans 13 amino acids. Looked up from germline, CDR1 is SGHNT and CDR2 is YENEEA. The V end was cut by 0 bases, the J end by 6 bases, with 9 bases between. The CDR3 sequence is CASSLERGLEQYF. The CDR3 DNA sequence: TGTGCCAGCAGCTTAGAACGGGGTCTCGAGCAGTACTTC.

This chain uses TRBV11-2 with TRBJ2-1; perhaps TRBD2 as D (6 bases). Trimming left V 0 bases short and J 7 bases short, with 10 bases between. The V gene's germline CDR1 is SGHAT and CDR2 FQNNGV. This CDR3 contains 14 residues. CDR3 protein: CASSLEGGLNEQFF. CDR3 DNA sequence: TGTGCCAGCAGCTTAGAAGGAGGGTTGAATGAGCAGTTCTTC.

This clone has more than one count but fewer than ten. The V and J genes are TRBV5-1 and TRBJ1-6; D not resolved. The germline CDR1 and CDR2 sequences are SGHRS and YFSETQ. The CDR3 runs 15 residues. Between the trimmed V and J ends, which lost 0 bases and 7 bases, there was a span of 11 bases. The CDR3 DNA is TGCGCCAGCAGCTTGGTGCAGGACGGGAATTCACCCCTCCACTTT. This codes for CASSLVQDGNSPLHF.

The chain couples TRBV7-8 to TRBJ1-1; D uncertain. The CDR3 runs 14 residues. Trimming pared 0 bases from V and 6 bases from J, leaving 11 bases between. Germline V gene data show CDR1 as SGHVS and CDR2 as FQNEAQ. The CDR3 sequence is CASSLASGISEAFF. CDR3 DNA: TGTGCCAGCAGCTTAGCTTCAGGAATCTCTGAAGCTTTCTTT.

The J gene is TRBJ1-2, the V gene TRBV5-1; no clear D gene. The germline CDR1 and CDR2 sequences are SGHRS and YFSETQ. The CDR3 is 13 amino acids. Trimming pared 4 bases from V and 2 bases from J, leaving 9 bases between. The CDR3 region is CASSGRQNYGYTF. CDR3 coding DNA: TGCGCCAGCAGCGGCCGACAAAACTATGGCTACACCTTC.

DNA for the CDR3: TGTGCCAGTAGTATGGGCTCACCGGGACTAGCGGGATTCTACAATGAGCAGTTCTTC. It yields the protein CASSMGSPGLAGFYNEQFF. The genes are TRBV19 and TRBJ2-1; 13 bases agree with TRBD2. There are 19 residues in the CDR3. V gave up 3 bases and J gave up 3 bases; unmatched junction bases: 11. Germline V gives CDR1 LNHDA, CDR2 SQIVND (reference sequence).

The rearrangement joins TRBV5-5 to TRBJ2-5, with 7 bases fitting TRBD1. The germline V gene has CDR1 SGHKS and CDR2 YYEKEE (reference sequence). The CDR3 runs 16 residues. With 0 bases clipped from V and 5 bases from J, the junction kept 10 bases outside the gene matches. Here the CDR3 DNA reads TGTGCCAGCAGCTTGGTGGCAGGGGGTTTATGGGAGACCCAGTACTTC. Its translation: CASSLVAGGLWETQYF.

The rearrangement joins TRBV30 to TRBJ1-1, with D perhaps TRBD1 (6 bases). Germline CDR1 GTSNPN, CDR2 SVGIG (reference sequence). The CDR3 runs 13 residues. V lost 4 bases to trimming and J lost 1 base, with 10 bases between them. The CDR3 nucleotides are TGTGCCTGGAACCCGGGGGCGAACACTGAAGCTTTCTTT. Its protein is CAWNPGANTEAFF.